The TCR beta chain described here comes from a study of cytomegalovirus exposure and HLA in healthy donors. The PCR made use of 60 Vbeta and 13 Jbeta primers. Assay used: immunoSEQ multiplex PCR; TCRdb lists only in-frame clones, some missing. Of 150,000 to 200,000 clones listed, over 60% are singletons. This TCR was sampled from a woman aged 50 to 60 in good health and CMV-seronegative. Material: PBMCs.

The CDR3 region is CSTGTGGSEAFF. CDR3 DNA: TGCAGCACTGGGACAGGGGGCTCGGAAGCTTTCTTT. The rearrangement joins TRBV29-1 to TRBJ1-1; TRBD1 agrees at 12 bases. The CDR3 has 12 amino acids. V was pared by 8 bases and J by 8 bases, with 6 bases of the junction left unmatched. Germline loops: CDR1 SQVTM, CDR2 ANQGSEA.